The entry below gives a single T cell receptor (beta chain) sequence along with its context. These data come from a study of cytomegalovirus exposure and HLA in healthy donors. This CDR3 comprises 12 residues. In germline, CDR1 is MNHNY, CDR2 SVGAGI (reference sequence). The germline V and J ends were trimmed by 3 bases and 13 bases, with 13 bases remaining between them. The study ran its PCR with 60 Vbeta and 13 Jbeta primers. Repertoires were generated with immunoSEQ multiplex PCR, while TCRdb's copy carries only in-frame clones and drops some. The table records about 230,000 clones, 70% to 80% of them present only once.

The chain combines TRBV6-6 with TRBJ2-1, with D possibly being TRBD1 (5 bases). The sequenced material came from PBMCs. The receptor was isolated from an older woman in good health and CMV-seropositive. CDR3 coding DNA: TGTGCCAGCAGTTATACAGGCCGGTTCCAGTTCTTC. Translation: CASSYTGRFQFF.